Sequencing of this TCR beta chain was carried out in a study of cytomegalovirus exposure and HLA in healthy donors. Whole-study findings and limits: A later analysis linked a missense DCLRE1C variant to TCR beta V- and J-gene trimming. Accurate prediction of most subjects' HLA-A and HLA-B alleles from TCR beta sequences was reported.

Researchers ran the PCR with 60 Vbeta and 13 Jbeta primers. Clones were sequenced by immunoSEQ multiplex PCR, and TCRdb holds only the in-frame ones, with some missing. The sample has some 110,000 clones, roughly four fifths seen once. On this clone: The antigen remains undetermined.

V was pared by 0 bases and J by 2 bases, with 2 bases of the junction left unmatched. Germline V gene sequence: CDR1 MNHNS, CDR2 SASEGT. The CDR3 length is 16 residues. This chain connects TRBV6-1 to TRBJ2-1; 9 positions match TRBD1. The clonotype comes from a man aged 50-60 years in good health and CMV-seropositive. The sample taken for sequencing was PBMCs. CDR3 DNA sequence: TGTGCCAGCAGTGAAGCGGGGACAGGGACCTACAATGAGCAGTTCTTC. It yields the protein CASSEAGTGTYNEQFF.